This TCR beta chain appears in the sequencing data of a study of T cells after yellow fever vaccination. Study-level background: Those fractions that held only low numbers of cells were prepared using the SMART-Seq v4 Ultra Low Input RNA kit.

A process of 5'RACE template switching, which added a universal primer site and UMIs, was used to make TCR cDNA. TCRdb fed the 5' RACE reads into MiXCR, producing one record per CDR3 protein. This table holds under 300,000 distinct CDR3 sequences, less than 9% found once. This clonotype has only a few counts. The antigen is not known. The CDR3 loop spans 14 amino acids. Germline-derived CDR1 and CDR2 are MNHNS and SASEGT. Trimming removed 6 bases from V and 3 bases from J, with 15 bases in between. Study conclusions and caveats: CD4 and CD8 compartments shared a small share of clonotypes, likely from convergent recombination. In post-booster samples, most primary-vaccination clones reappeared (about 95% CD4, 75% to 90% CD8).

The chain is built from TRBV6-1 and TRBJ2-7; D is unclear. Sample: CD4+ T cells sorted from PBMCs, taken 15 days after the yellow fever booster vaccination. This TCR derives from a man aged 30 to 39 who received the YFV17D yellow fever vaccine. The CDR3 DNA sequence: TGTGCCAGCAGAACGAGGAGTCTGGTCTACGAGCAGTACTTC. The encoded protein is CASRTRSLVYEQYF.